This TCR beta chain is from a study of T-cell memory formation after mild COVID-19. Study as a whole: The two donors had largely donor-specific TCR clusters.

Whole-study findings and limits: A subset of responding clones appeared in pre-infection memory, suggesting cross-reactive memory joined. Shrinking CD4+ clones resided mostly in CM and EM, and CD8+ ones in EMRA. A second wave expanding day 15 to 37 was CD4+-biased; contracting clones were balanced.

TCRdb independently ran MiXCR on the 5' RACE reads; one entry per CDR3 protein. The sample consists of about 390,000 distinct CDR3 sequences, roughly 21% of them appearing once. As to this clonotype: Antigen unknown.

The CDR3 spans 16 residues. Germline V gene data show CDR1 as KGHDR and CDR2 as SFDVKD. V lost 3 bases and J lost 5; bases outside the gene matches: 11. The rearrangement links TRBV24-1 to TRBJ2-5, with TRBD2 matching 7 bases. Sequenced: PBMCs or a T cell subset sorted from them (not recorded which). This clonotype originated in an adult woman who had mild COVID-19 (a few samples of this study predate the infection). Cell type and time point are not known. The DNA of the CDR3 is TGTGCCACCAGTGATCTGGGACTAAGTGGGAGGGAGACCCAGTACTTC. Protein product: CATSDLGLSGRETQYF.